The 27 T cell receptor beta chains listed next were all sequenced from one sample in a study of human T cells and chemical hapten exposure. From the RACE reads, TCRdb called clonotypes with MiXCR, one entry per CDR3 protein. The sample records hundreds of thousands of distinct CDR3 sequences, nearly 6.5% being singletons. The sample's time point: patch test 2, 6 weeks after DPC sensitization. Treatment specified: therapeutic diphenylcyclopropenone sensitization with weekly scalp DPC. The sample in question was whole blood, obtained in connection with sensitization to the hapten diphenylcyclopropenone (DPC). The source is a woman aged 18-29 years with alopecia areata. Some clones in this sample may be carry-over from other donors' samples.

V gene TRBV5-1 combines with J gene TRBJ2-1; 10 bases are shared with TRBD2. In germline, CDR1 is SGHRS, CDR2 YFSETQ. The V and J ends lost 0 bases and 2 bases, in that order; junction bases with no gene match: 5. The CDR3 sequence is 17 residues long. CDR3 DNA sequence: TGCGCCAGCAGCTTGGAGAGCGGGGGGGCCACCTACAATGAGCAGTTCTTC. It specifies CASSLESGGATYNEQFF.

The chain joins TRBV7-2 to TRBJ1-3; D ambiguous. The germline V gene encodes CDR1 SGHTA and CDR2 FQGNSA. Trimming pared 1 base from V and 4 bases from J, leaving 8 bases between. CDR3 size: 14 residues. CDR3 DNA sequence: TGTGCCAGCAGCTTAGTGGCACAGGGAAACACCATATATTTT. Translating it yields CASSLVAQGNTIYF.

CDR3 DNA sequence: TGTGCCAGCAGTTACTCGATTGTCCCGGGGACAGATACGCAGTATTTT. Translating gives CASSYSIVPGTDTQYF. The V call is TRBV6-5, the J call TRBJ2-3, with D maybe TRBD2 (5 bases). CDR1 MNHEY and CDR2 SVGAGI come from the germline V gene. The V and J ends lost 0 bases and 3 bases respectively, with 13 bases between them. This CDR3 has 16 residues.

This clonotype was seen many times. The V call is TRBV20-1, the J call TRBJ2-7; 12 bases map to TRBD2. Germline values: CDR1 DFQATT, CDR2 SNEGSKA (reference sequence). This CDR3 comprises 13 residues. Unmatched junction bases numbered 12, after V lost 5 bases and J lost 13 bases. CDR3 amino acids: CSAEITTSGGLYF. CDR3 nucleotide sequence: TGCAGTGCTGAAATAACGACTAGCGGGGGCCTCTACTTC.

This clonotype was seen repeatedly, ten times or more. The rearrangement links TRBV7-2 to TRBJ2-2; D is unresolved. V lost 1 base, J lost 3 bases, and 6 bases lay in between. Germline assignment: CDR1 SGHTA and CDR2 FQGNSA. CDR3 length equals 14 residues. The CDR3 loop is CASSLGQDTGELFF. The CDR3 nucleotides are TGTGCCAGCAGCTTAGGGCAAGACACCGGGGAGCTGTTTTTT.

This chain connects TRBV4-1 to TRBJ1-3; 7 bases agree with TRBD1. The CDR3 contains 14 residues. The V and J ends lost 1 base and 8 bases, in that order; junction bases with no gene match: 5. Germline CDR1 is MGHRA and CDR2 is YSYEKL. Written as DNA, the CDR3 is TGCGCCAGCAGCCAAGCAGACAGGGTCGACACCATATATTTT. Translation: CASSQADRVDTIYF.

This clonotype has a count of ten or more. This sequence joins TRBV27 and TRBJ2-6, with TRBD2 as a possible D gene (5 bases). The CDR3 loop spans 18 amino acids. The germline V and J ends were trimmed by 7 bases and 0 bases, with 19 bases remaining between them. CDR1 is MNHEY, CDR2 SMNVEV, per germline (reference sequence). The DNA of the CDR3 is TGTGCCAGCACCGGGGTTGCGGATAGGTACTCTGGGGCCAACGTCCTGACTTTC. This gives the protein CASTGVADRYSGANVLTF.

The chain is built from TRBV6-1 and TRBJ1-2; D may be TRBD1 (6 bases). Germline V lookup: CDR1 MNHNS, CDR2 SASEGT. Trimming cost V 5 bases and J 3 bases, with 28 bases left between them. The CDR3 length is 19 residues. The CDR3 DNA follows: TGTGCCAGCAGTCCCCCCCCCGGACAGTCTGCAAGGGGCGACTATGGCTACACCTTC. Translated, it gives CASSPPPGQSARGDYGYTF.

This clonotype was counted a few times. The chain links TRBV6-2 or TRBV6-3 to TRBJ1-4, with D hard to call. Looked up from germline, CDR1 is MNHEY and CDR2 is SVGEGT. The CDR3 sequence is 20 residues long. Trimming stripped 0 bases from V and 0 bases from J, with 20 bases between. DNA for the CDR3: TGTGCCAGCAGTTACTCGAGATGGGCGGATCACGATGCAACTAATGAAAAACTGTTTTTT. Protein: CASSYSRWADHDATNEKLFF.

This clonotype has ten or more counts. This chain links TRBV12-3 or TRBV12-4 with TRBJ2-2; 12 positions agree with TRBD2. The CDR3 runs 17 residues. With 4 bases clipped from V and 0 bases from J, the junction kept 3 bases outside the gene matches. CDR3 DNA: TGTGCCAGCAGTTCCCGGACTAGCGGGGCGAACACCGGGGAGCTGTTTTTT. As protein: CASSSRTSGANTGELFF.

This clonotype appeared a few times. Here the CDR3 reads CASRGTPYNEQFF. The CDR3 DNA is TGTGCCAGCAGAGGGACACCTTACAATGAGCAGTTCTTC. V is TRBV12-3 or TRBV12-4 and J is TRBJ2-1, with D possibly being TRBD1 (6 bases). Trimming left V 6 bases short and J 4 bases short, with 10 bases between. This CDR3 has 13 residues.

This clonotype was counted only a few times. The chain is built from TRBV5-5 and TRBJ2-2; possibly TRBD1 for D (5 bases). Trimming removed 0 bases at V and 6 bases at J, with 9 bases between. Per germline, CDR1 SGHKS and CDR2 YYEKEE (reference sequence). This CDR3 spans 14 amino acids. The CDR3 bases are TGTGCCAGCAGCTTGGAAGGGGCGGCCGGGGAGCTGTTTTTT. As protein: CASSLEGAAGELFF. The full variable domain, in which reference TRBV5-5 and TRBJ2-2 provide the parts outside the CDR3, is DAGVTQSPTHLIKTRGQQVTLRCSPISGHKSVSWYQQVLGQGPQFIFQYYEKEERGRGNFPDRFSARQFPNYSSELNVNALLLGDSALYLCASSLEGAAGELFFGEGSRLTVL.

This clonotype was found many times. The V gene is TRBV10-3, the J gene TRBJ1-2, with D perhaps TRBD1 (6 bases). Germline loops: CDR1 ENHRY, CDR2 SYGVKD. The ends were cut back, 0 bases at V and 3 bases at J, with 8 bases in the middle. This CDR3 has 14 amino acids. CDR3: CAISESGGDYGYTF. In nucleotides, the CDR3 is TGTGCCATCAGTGAGTCGGGGGGCGACTATGGCTACACCTTC.

This clonotype showed up just a few times. Written as DNA, the CDR3 is TGTGCCAGCAGCCAAGAGAGGAGTGGCTACACCTTC. This codes for CASSQERSGYTF. The rearrangement uses TRBV14 and TRBJ1-2; D gene ambiguous. The V end was cut by 0 bases, the J end by 7 bases, with 6 bases between. The CDR3 loop spans 12 amino acids. Germline CDR1 SGHDN, CDR2 FVKESK.

In its sample, this clonotype was seen many times. The rearrangement links TRBV6-2 or TRBV6-3 to TRBJ1-2; D is unclear. Germline values: CDR1 MNHEY, CDR2 SVGEGT. The length of the CDR3 is 13 residues. V lost 5 bases to trimming and J lost 4 bases, with 11 bases between them. In DNA form, the CDR3 reads TGTGCCAGCAGTCCGGGTTCTGCCTATGGCTACACCTTC. It specifies CASSPGSAYGYTF.

This clonotype has just a few counts. The chain joins TRBV2 to TRBJ2-1; maybe TRBD2 (6 bases). The V and J ends lost 11 bases and 0 bases respectively, with 14 bases between them. The CDR3 totals 14 residues. Germline V gene lookup returns CDR1 SNHLY and CDR2 FYNNEI. The CDR3: CALQRASSYNEQFF. CDR3 sequence (DNA): TGTGCCCTGCAGCGGGCTAGCTCCTACAATGAGCAGTTCTTC.

This clonotype was detected a few times. This chain links TRBV10-3 with TRBJ2-3; 12 nucleotides align to TRBD2. The V and J ends lost 4 bases and 4 bases, in that order; junction bases with no gene match: 9. CDR1 and CDR2 from the germline V gene are ENHRY and SYGVKD. The CDR3 is 17 residues long. The CDR3 here is CAISGAGLAGGPDTQYF. The CDR3 DNA reads TGTGCCATCAGTGGGGCCGGCCTAGCGGGGGGGCCAGATACGCAGTATTTT.

This clonotype occurred many times. The chain combines TRBV3-1 with TRBJ2-3, with D perhaps assigned TRBD1 or TRBD2 (6 bases each). V was cut by 4 bases and J by 5 bases, with 16 bases left in between. Germline loops: CDR1 LGHDT, CDR2 YNNKEL (reference sequence). The CDR3 length is 15 residues. The CDR3 here is CASSLQLGGVDTQYF. Here the CDR3 DNA reads TGTGCCAGCAGCCTACAACTGGGGGGCGTAGATACGCAGTATTTT.

The gene calls are TRBV6-2 or TRBV6-3 and TRBJ1-1; TRBD1 agrees at 8 bases. J was trimmed by 4 bases and V by 7 bases; bases with no gene match: 11. The germline V gene encodes CDR1 MNHEY and CDR2 SVGEGT. The CDR3 is 15 amino acids. CDR3 amino acids: CASTLSRDRGTEAFF. As DNA, the CDR3 is TGTGCCAGCACCCTTTCCCGTGACAGGGGCACTGAAGCTTTCTTT.

The chain has TRBV3-1 and TRBJ2-3; 7 bases are shared with TRBD2. With V trimmed by 7 bases and J by 1 base, 11 bases remained unmatched. Germline CDR1 LGHDT, CDR2 YNNKEL (reference sequence). The CDR3 totals 16 residues. The CDR3 reads CASTQGGLAGTDTQYF. As DNA, the CDR3 is TGTGCCAGCACTCAGGGAGGGCTAGCCGGCACAGATACGCAGTATTTT.

Details on this clonotype: A junction boundary mismatches the germline segment, possibly from a read error. CDR3 in DNA: TGCGCCAGCAGGAAGCGGAACGGGGGAACCGGGGAGCCGTTTTTT. Amino acid sequence: CASRKRNGGTGEPFF. The chain employs TRBV4-3 and TRBJ2-2; maybe TRBD2 (6 bases). This CDR3 contains 15 residues. Germline V CDR1 and CDR2: LGHNA, YSLEER.

The chain recombines TRBV7-2 with TRBJ2-1, with unresolved D. Trimming stripped 1 base from V and 2 bases from J, with 9 bases between. This CDR3 spans 15 amino acids. Germline CDR1 SGHTA, CDR2 FQGNSA. CDR3 region: CASSLVGYPYNEQFF. The CDR3 nucleotides are TGTGCCAGCAGCTTAGTGGGATACCCCTACAATGAGCAGTTCTTC.

This clonotype came up a few times. V usage is TRBV5-1 and J usage is TRBJ2-3; TRBD2 matches at 8 bases. Germline values: CDR1 SGHRS, CDR2 YFSETQ. Trimming at V came to 1 base and at J to 5 bases, leaving 9 bases not matched to a gene. CDR3 size: 16 residues. CDR3 sequence reads: CASSLSPTSVGDTQYF. The CDR3 nucleotides read TGCGCCAGCAGCTTGAGCCCGACTAGCGTCGGAGATACGCAGTATTTT.

This clonotype was recorded many times. As DNA, the CDR3 is TGTGCCAGCAGTGAATTCCCGAACCAGACCCAGTACTTC. It translates to CASSEFPNQTQYF. The chain joins TRBV6-1 to TRBJ2-5; D is unclear. V lost 2 bases and J 6 bases, leaving 10 bases between the germline ends. CDR3 length: 13 residues. Germline CDR1 reads MNHNS; CDR2 reads SASEGT.

This clonotype has just a few counts. This chain joins TRBV20-1 and TRBJ1-3; possibly TRBD1 for D (6 bases). CDR3 length equals 16 residues. Germline assignment: CDR1 DFQATT and CDR2 SNEGSKA (reference sequence). Trimming shortened V by 5 bases and J by 0 bases, and 17 bases separated the two germline ends. The CDR3 region has the DNA TGCAGTGCTTCGGCAGGACAGCGTTTCTCTGGAAACACCATATATTTT. Its translation: CSASAGQRFSGNTIYF.

This CDR3 reads CASSQDRLVGTGELFF. The CDR3 nucleotides are TGTGCCAGCAGCCAAGATCGACTGGTCGGGACCGGGGAGCTGTTTTTT. The chain employs TRBV4-2 and TRBJ2-2; D is undetermined. Germline V CDR1 and CDR2: LGHNA, YNFKEQ. The V end was cut by 0 bases, the J end by 5 bases, with 13 bases between. The CDR3 is 16 residues long.

This clonotype turned up a few times. The rearrangement links TRBV20-1 to TRBJ1-6; D is ambiguous. CDR3 length: 13 amino acids. Germline loops: CDR1 DFQATT, CDR2 SNEGSKA (reference sequence). V dropped 2 bases and J dropped 4 bases, with 6 bases sitting between them. CDR3 nucleotide sequence: TGCAGTGCTAGAACGGATTATAATTCACCCCTCCACTTT. This gives the protein CSARTDYNSPLHF.